The rows below give T cell receptor beta chains drawn from one sample of a study of T cells after yellow fever vaccination. Each CDR3 protein gets one entry after TCRdb re-called the 5' RACE reads with MiXCR. The sample includes some 400,000 distinct CDR3 sequences, approximately 19% seen only once; the top ten take about 18%. The material sequenced was PBMCs, taken before the yellow fever booster vaccination. These receptors were taken from a man between 18 and 29 years old who received the YFV17D yellow fever vaccine. Each CDR3 is given without its conserved first and last residue. Clone size, where shown, is once, few, many, or a class for clones that have expanded.

v_gene: TRBV20-1; abundance: few; j_gene: TRBJ2-5; CDR3aa: STAGETQY
v_gene: TRBV7-7; abundance: -; j_gene: TRBJ2-5; CDR3aa: ASSLGQLQETQY
v_gene: TRBV12-3/TRBV12-4; abundance: few; j_gene: TRBJ2-7; CDR3aa: ASSMNRGYEQY
v_gene: TRBV13; abundance: few; j_gene: TRBJ2-1; CDR3aa: ASTLSGTYNEQF
v_gene: TRBV20-1; abundance: -; j_gene: TRBJ2-5; CDR3aa: SAPSRGGRGETQY
v_gene: TRBV6-5; abundance: -; j_gene: TRBJ2-1; CDR3aa: ASRITSGTPSNEQF
v_gene: TRBV7-3; abundance: -; j_gene: TRBJ2-5; CDR3aa: ASSPLGGKQETQY
v_gene: TRBV6-6; abundance: few; j_gene: TRBJ2-7; CDR3aa: ASSYGPRDRTYEQY
v_gene: TRBV20-1; abundance: few; j_gene: TRBJ2-5; CDR3aa: SAVTGGPPEWTQY
v_gene: TRBV12-3/TRBV12-4; abundance: -; j_gene: TRBJ1-1; CDR3aa: ATLRQADTEAF
v_gene: TRBV12-3/TRBV12-4; abundance: -; j_gene: TRBJ2-2; CDR3aa: ASSLARTGELF
v_gene: TRBV4-1; abundance: few; j_gene: TRBJ1-2; CDR3aa: ASSRIRDPNDGYT
v_gene: TRBV7-2; abundance: few; j_gene: TRBJ2-1; CDR3aa: ASSLGGLAGGLYNEQF
v_gene: TRBV29-1; abundance: few; j_gene: TRBJ2-2; CDR3aa: SVPGLGRNTGELF
v_gene: TRBV20-1; abundance: few; j_gene: TRBJ2-7; CDR3aa: SAFDQGPSYEQY